These 15 T cell receptor beta chains were sequenced from one sample in a study of T cell changes during pregnancy in multiple sclerosis. Here immunoSEQ multiplex PCR was the method, and the copy in TCRdb shows in-frame clones only, minus some. The sample shows 70,000 to 80,000 clones, about nine tenths of them seen only once. Sequencing was performed on peripheral blood, taken before pregnancy. All receptors derive from a female donor with multiple sclerosis, enrolled in a pregnancy study.

This chain uses TRBV7-6 with TRBJ2-6, with 11 positions matching TRBD2. CDR1 and CDR2 (germline): SGHVS, FNYEAQ. The CDR3 runs 19 residues. Trimming took 1 base from V and 1 from J; bases not matched to a gene: 6. CDR3 loop: CASSLGRLAGGSGANVLTF. The CDR3, as DNA: TGTGCCAGCAGCTTAGGAAGGCTAGCGGGAGGTTCTGGGGCCAACGTCCTGACTTTC.

V gene TRBV4-3 combines with J gene TRBJ1-3; 7 positions match TRBD1. Germline V gene sequence: CDR1 LGHNA, CDR2 YSLEER. This CDR3 contains 16 residues. V dropped 5 bases and J dropped 1; count of bases not matched to a gene: 8. In nucleotides, the CDR3 is TGCGCCAGCAGCTACACCCACAGGGGTTCTGGAAACACCATATATTTT. It specifies CASSYTHRGSGNTIYF.

V usage is TRBV5-4 and J usage is TRBJ2-7; a weak D match, TRBD2 (5 bases). The germline gives CDR1 SGHNT, CDR2 YYREEE (reference sequence). The CDR3 has 12 amino acids. Trimming cost V 2 bases and J 6 bases, with 9 bases left between them. This CDR3 reads CASSFGEGEQYF. The CDR3 bases are TGTGCCAGCAGCTTTGGTGAGGGCGAGCAGTACTTC.

V usage is TRBV27 and J usage is TRBJ2-1, with 9 bases aligning to TRBD2. CDR3 length: 16 residues. Trimming at V came to 2 bases and at J to 6 bases, leaving 8 bases not matched to a gene. Germline V CDR1 and CDR2: MNHEY, SMNVEV (reference sequence). CDR3 region: CASSLGGAGGFNEQFF. CDR3 nucleotides: TGTGCCAGCAGTTTAGGGGGAGCGGGAGGTTTCAATGAGCAGTTCTTC.

The chain carries TRBV13 and TRBJ2-1; D perhaps matches TRBD1 (6 bases). Germline loops: CDR1 PRHDT, CDR2 FYEKMQ (reference sequence). Trimming shortened V by 5 bases and J by 7 bases, and 30 bases separated the two germline ends. This CDR3 is 19 amino acids long. The CDR3 region has the DNA TGTGCCAGCAGCCCCGGGACAATGGACCCTTGGGGTGCTTTAAATGAGCAGTTCTTC. It translates to CASSPGTMDPWGALNEQFF.

V usage is TRBV9 and J usage is TRBJ2-3, with 7 bases fitting TRBD1. V lost 4 bases and J lost 3; bases outside the gene matches: 14. The CDR3 covers 17 residues. CDR1 is SGDLS, CDR2 YYNGEE, per germline. CDR3 region: CASSLTATGPRTDTQYF. Written as DNA, the CDR3 is TGTGCCAGCAGCCTTACCGCGACAGGGCCACGAACAGATACGCAGTATTTT.

This sequence joins TRBV19 and TRBJ2-3, with TRBD2 identical over 8 bases. J was trimmed by 6 bases and V by 3 bases; bases with no gene match: 11. CDR1 is LNHDA, CDR2 SQIVND, per germline (reference sequence). This CDR3 contains 16 residues. Written as DNA, the CDR3 is TGTGCCAGTAGTATTTGGGGAGCGGGAGTAGGGGATACGCAGTATTTT. Its translation is CASSIWGAGVGDTQYF.

The V and J genes are TRBV18 and TRBJ2-2; 9 bases agree with TRBD2. V lost 1 base to trimming and J lost 4 bases; unmatched junction nucleotides: 10. The CDR3 contains 18 residues. Germline V gene sequence: CDR1 KGHSH, CDR2 LQKENI. CDR3 DNA: TGTGCCAGCTCACCACAAGCCTTCGGCGGGAGGGCCACCGGGGAGCTGTTTTTT. Protein product: CASSPQAFGGRATGELFF.

This clone is a singleton in its sample. The chain uses TRBV18 and TRBJ1-6, with TRBD1 matching over 8 bases. The junction had 6 bases not matched to a gene; V was cut back by 4 bases and J by 10 bases. The germline gives CDR1 KGHSH, CDR2 LQKENI. CDR3 size: 14 residues. The CDR3 sequence: CASSLGQGGSPLHF. The CDR3 DNA reads as TGTGCCAGCTCACTCGGACAGGGCGGCTCACCCCTCCACTTT.

This clone was recorded once. The chain couples TRBV29-1 to TRBJ2-7, with D perhaps matching TRBD2 (6 bases). Per germline, CDR1 SQVTM and CDR2 ANQGSEA. Deletions cut 7 bases from V and 3 bases from J, with 10 bases between. The CDR3 extends over 11 amino acids. CDR3 DNA: TGCAGCGGGACTACTAACTACGAGCAGTACTTC. Translated, it gives CSGTTNYEQYF.

The chain combines TRBV6-5 with TRBJ1-1; D is unresolved. Trimming stripped 4 bases from V and 0 bases from J, with 9 bases between. Germline CDR1 is MNHEY and CDR2 is SVGAGI. This CDR3 is 14 amino acids long. The CDR3 reads CASSWAGMNTEAFF. Here the CDR3 DNA reads TGTGCCAGCAGTTGGGCAGGAATGAACACTGAAGCTTTCTTT.

Worth noting for this clone: Other DNA sequences within the sample encode an identical CDR3. The J gene is TRBJ1-1, the V gene TRBV5-1; perhaps TRBD1 as D (6 bases). The germline gives CDR1 SGHRS, CDR2 YFSETQ. This CDR3 has 15 amino acids. The ends were cut back, 0 bases at V and 0 bases at J, with 9 bases in the middle. The CDR3 DNA sequence: TGCGCCAGCAGCTTGGTTTCAGGGGTGAACACTGAAGCTTTCTTT. Translating gives CASSLVSGVNTEAFF. Combining the CDR3 with reference TRBV5-1 and TRBJ1-1 gives the whole variable domain KAGVTQTPRYLIKTRGQQVTLSCSPISGHRSVSWYQQTPGQGLQFLFEYFSETQRNKGNFPGRFSGRQFSNSRSEMNVSTLELGDSALYLCASSLVSGVNTEAFFGQGTRLTVV.

The chain uses TRBV6-4 and TRBJ1-2; D is ambiguous. The CDR3 length is 15 residues. The ends were cut back, 3 bases at V and 2 bases at J, with 13 bases in the middle. Germline V CDR1 and CDR2: MRHNA, SNTAGT. The CDR3 DNA reads as TGTGCCAGCAGTGAGCTTTTCCGGGTGAACTATGGCTACACCTTC. Protein sequence: CASSELFRVNYGYTF.

V usage is TRBV4-3 and J usage is TRBJ1-1, with 9 bases identical to TRBD1. J lost 5 bases, V lost 4 bases, and 8 bases had no gene match. Germline V gene lookup returns CDR1 LGHNA and CDR2 YSLEER. CDR3 size: 15 residues. CDR3 in amino acids: CASSPRGTGRTEAFF. CDR3 DNA: TGCGCCAGCAGCCCTAGAGGGACAGGGAGAACTGAAGCTTTCTTT.

This clone has just one count. The V gene is TRBV6-5, the J gene TRBJ2-7; a weak D match, TRBD2 (6 bases). The CDR3 loop spans 15 amino acids. The V gene's germline CDR1 is MNHEY and CDR2 SVGAGI. Trimming cost V 2 bases and J 3 bases, with 14 bases left between them. CDR3 nucleotides: TGTGCCAGCAGTTACCGGGGCGGGGCGTACTACGAGCAGTACTTC. Amino acids: CASSYRGGAYYEQYF.